The clone carrying this T cell receptor beta chain came up a few times. Its antigen is undetermined. V was cut by 0 bases and J by 2 bases, with 5 bases left in between. Germline CDR1 is LGHDT and CDR2 is YNNKEL (reference sequence). This CDR3 comprises 14 residues. These data come from a study of CD8 T cells in ankylosing spondylitis. Each CDR3 protein is one row after TCRdb ran MiXCR on the 5' RACE reads. The sample comprises 300,000 to 350,000 distinct CDR3 sequences, roughly 15% of which are singletons, and 0.9% to 1.2% rests with the top ten. Study-wide findings and caveats: In ankylosing spondylitis patients, matched synovial fluid reportedly showed significant enrichment of disease-linked clones. Clones linked to the disease showed a CD8+ phenotype. They occurred at relatively low frequencies in peripheral blood. In the blood and synovial fluid of reactive arthritis, some motif variants had been previously reported. Made up of 7 to 9 highly homologous variants, a TCR beta motif appeared characteristic of ankylosing spondylitis blood.

Sequences were obtained from blood, either unsorted or a sorted T cell fraction (not recorded which). The chain joins TRBV3-1 to TRBJ1-5; D not resolved. This TCR derives from a male donor with ankylosing spondylitis or in good health (not recorded which). The CDR3 loop reads CASSQDLGNQPQHF. DNA of the CDR3: TGTGCCAGCAGCCAAGATTTGGGCAATCAGCCCCAGCATTTT.